Below, 3 T cell receptor beta chains from the same sample are listed, as sequenced in a study of blood T cell repertoires in COVID-19 (dated by TCRdb to about 2020). Library construction relied on the immunoSEQ multiplex PCR assay. The table was pulled from immuneACCESS by TCRdb, which kept in-frame rearrangements only. Such tables lose some clones; where checked, under half of the loss comes from unresolved V genes, and the rest has no known cause. The sample includes some 250,000 clones, with more than 70% observed a single time. The top ten hold roughly an eighth of the sample. Material: peripheral blood. The receptors here all came from a man older than 75 with acute or convalescent COVID-19.

The chain couples TRBV29-1 to TRBJ1-2, with TRBD1 identical over 9 bases. The CDR3 spans 13 residues. The V gene's germline CDR1 is SQVTM and CDR2 ANQGSEA. The J segment lost 7 bases and the V segment lost 4 bases, leaving 7 bases of the junction unmatched. This CDR3 reads CSVGDRDSSGYTF. The CDR3 coding sequence is TGCAGCGTTGGGGACAGGGATTCTTCTGGCTACACCTTC. The whole variable domain, remainder taken from reference TRBV29-1 and TRBJ1-2, is SAVISQKPSRDICQRGTSLTIQCQVDSQVTMMFWYRQQPGQSLTLIATANQGSEATYESGFVIDKFPISRPNLTFSTLTVSNMSPEDSSIYLCSVGDRDSSGYTFGSGTRLTVV.

This clone has just one count. The chain carries TRBV5-1 and TRBJ1-4, with D possibly matching TRBD1 (5 bases). The CDR3 length is 16 residues. The V end was cut by 4 bases, the J end by 0 bases, with 13 bases between. Germline-derived CDR1 and CDR2 are SGHRS and YFSETQ. CDR3 in amino acids: CASSRGGDATNEKLFF. CDR3 sequence (DNA): TGCGCCAGCAGCCGGGGAGGGGACGCAACTAATGAAAAACTGTTTTTT.

V and J are TRBV28 and TRBJ1-6, with D maybe TRBD1 (5 bases). This CDR3 comprises 17 residues. Trimming took 5 bases from V and 9 from J, leaving 23 bases between them. Germline CDR1 is MDHEN and CDR2 is SYDVKM. This chain's CDR3 is CASSIPNSGGSSSPLHF. The CDR3 bases are TGTGCCAGCAGTATCCCTAATTCCGGGGGGAGCAGTTCACCCCTCCACTTT.